These 11 T cell receptor beta chains were sequenced from one sample in a study of Tregs in tolerant kidney transplant recipients. Generated by immunoSEQ multiplex PCR, the TCRdb table keeps only in-frame clones and is missing some. The sample consists of 80,000 to 90,000 clones, about 92% of them appearing once. The sequenced sample was CD8+ T cells from blood. The receptors here all came from a human donor in good health.

The V gene is TRBV4-1, the J gene TRBJ2-7; no firm D call. Per germline, CDR1 MGHRA and CDR2 YSYEKL. CDR3 length: 13 amino acids. V was shortened by 4 bases and J by 6 bases, with 13 bases between the two germline ends. CDR3 sequence (DNA): TGCGCCAGCAGCCGAAACACTGGAATCGAGCAGTACTTC. Translated: CASSRNTGIEQYF.

This rearrangement joins TRBV14 to TRBJ1-1; D not certain. V gave up 4 bases and J gave up 2 bases, with 11 bases separating them. The CDR3 has 14 amino acids. Per germline, CDR1 SGHDN and CDR2 FVKESK. CDR3 in amino acids: CASSPQAFNTEAFF. CDR3 DNA: TGTGCCAGCAGCCCCCAGGCGTTTAACACTGAAGCTTTCTTT.

The V call is TRBV9, the J call TRBJ1-1; TRBD1 agrees at 8 bases. V lost 2 bases to trimming and J lost 4 bases; unmatched junction nucleotides: 4. The CDR3 length is 14 residues. Germline V gene lookup returns CDR1 SGDLS and CDR2 YYNGEE. Here the CDR3 reads CASSVGQGSTEAFF. In nucleotides, the CDR3 is TGTGCCAGCAGCGTTGGACAGGGTAGCACTGAAGCTTTCTTT.

CDR3 bases: TGTGCCAGCAGTGAAGCGCTTATGTGGGGGAGGACCTACGAGCAGTACTTC. Translated, it gives CASSEALMWGRTYEQYF. The rearrangement joins TRBV2 to TRBJ2-7; D perhaps matches TRBD2 (6 bases). Germline V gene data show CDR1 as SNHLY and CDR2 as FYNNEI. V was trimmed by 0 bases and J by 2 bases, leaving 17 bases between them. The CDR3 has 17 residues.

The CDR3 spells CASSLFGGTGTGGAPSTEAFF. CDR3 coding DNA: TGCGCCAGCAGCTTGTTCGGTGGAACCGGGACAGGGGGCGCCCCGTCCACTGAAGCTTTCTTT. The V and J genes are TRBV5-1 and TRBJ1-1; 12 nucleotides match TRBD1. The ends lost 1 base at V and 4 bases at J; junction bases unmatched: 20. Germline assignment: CDR1 SGHRS and CDR2 YFSETQ. This CDR3 comprises 21 residues.

The chain couples TRBV14 to TRBJ2-1, with TRBD2 matching over 7 bases. Germline V CDR1 and CDR2: SGHDN, FVKESK. The CDR3 extends over 16 amino acids. With 6 bases clipped from V and 1 base from J, the junction kept 9 bases outside the gene matches. CDR3 region: CASSLKLGLSYNEQFF. CDR3 coding DNA: TGTGCCAGCAGTCTTAAATTGGGACTATCCTACAATGAGCAGTTCTTC.

The V call is TRBV4-1, the J call TRBJ2-1, with 11 bases matching TRBD2. J was trimmed by 8 bases and V by 4 bases; bases with no gene match: 7. The CDR3 is made up of 15 amino acids. The V gene's germline CDR1 is MGHRA and CDR2 YSYEKL. The CDR3, as DNA: TGCGCCAGCAGCCGGGCACTAGCGGGGGATGATGAGCAGTTCTTC. Its protein product is CASSRALAGDDEQFF.

The gene calls are TRBV10-1 and TRBJ2-3; D not certain. The length of the CDR3 is 14 residues. In germline, CDR1 is WNHNN, CDR2 SYGVQD (reference sequence). The germline V and J ends were trimmed by 3 bases and 0 bases, with 7 bases remaining between them. CDR3 in DNA: TGCGCCAGCAGTGATGGCTCTAGCACAGATACGCAGTATTTT. Protein: CASSDGSSTDTQYF.

Only a few counts were recorded for this clone. The conserved closing phenylalanine or tryptophan is absent in this CDR3, likely reflecting a read error. It is unclear where the CDR3 begins or ends on the DNA, so no DNA is shown, and the CDR3 is as TCRdb lists it. The chain is built from TRBV2 and TRBJ2-7; the table gives TRBD2 as D, unverified against the DNA. Germline V gene lookup returns CDR1 SNHLY and CDR2 FYNNEI. The CDR3 region is 9 residues in length, termini included. CDR3: CASRRGGSL.

The chain employs TRBV7-9 and TRBJ1-3, with a possible D match to TRBD1 (5 bases). CDR1 is SEHNR, CDR2 FQNEAQ, per germline (reference sequence). V lost 4 bases to trimming and J lost 3 bases, with 13 bases between them. CDR3 length: 15 amino acids. CDR3 loop: CASSWDQAFGNTIYF. The CDR3 coding sequence is TGTGCCAGCAGCTGGGACCAGGCCTTTGGAAACACCATATATTTT.

This sequence joins TRBV27 and TRBJ2-7; no reliable D call. Germline V gives CDR1 MNHEY, CDR2 SMNVEV (reference sequence). The CDR3 sequence is 18 residues long. Deletions cut 6 bases from V and 3 bases from J, with 27 bases between. The chain's CDR3 is CASSLQLPVETKIYEQYF. The CDR3, as DNA: TGTGCCAGCAGCCTTCAACTCCCGGTAGAGACAAAAATCTACGAGCAGTACTTC.